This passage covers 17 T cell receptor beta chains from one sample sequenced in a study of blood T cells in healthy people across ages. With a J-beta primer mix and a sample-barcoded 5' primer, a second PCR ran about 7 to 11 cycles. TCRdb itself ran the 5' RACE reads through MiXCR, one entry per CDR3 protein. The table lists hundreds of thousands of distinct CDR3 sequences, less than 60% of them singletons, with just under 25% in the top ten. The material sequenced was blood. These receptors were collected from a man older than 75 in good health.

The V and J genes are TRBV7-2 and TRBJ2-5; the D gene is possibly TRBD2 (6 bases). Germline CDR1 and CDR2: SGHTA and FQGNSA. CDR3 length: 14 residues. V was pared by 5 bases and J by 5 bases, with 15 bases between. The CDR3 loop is CASSLSSVGETQYF. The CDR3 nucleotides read TGTGCCAGCAGCCTTTCTAGCGTCGGTGAGACCCAGTACTTC.

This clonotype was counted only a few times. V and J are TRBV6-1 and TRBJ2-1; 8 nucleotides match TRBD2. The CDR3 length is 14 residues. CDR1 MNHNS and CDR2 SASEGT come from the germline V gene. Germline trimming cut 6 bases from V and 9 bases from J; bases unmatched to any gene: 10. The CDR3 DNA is TGTGCCAGCAGCGCCACAGCGGGAGACGTTGAGCAGTTCTTC. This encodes CASSATAGDVEQFF.

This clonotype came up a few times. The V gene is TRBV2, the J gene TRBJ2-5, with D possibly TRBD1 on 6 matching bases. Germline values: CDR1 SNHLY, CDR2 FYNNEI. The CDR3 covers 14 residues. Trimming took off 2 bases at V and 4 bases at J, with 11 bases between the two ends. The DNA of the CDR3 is TGTGCCAGCAGTGAAAACAGGGTAGGAGAGACCCAGTACTTC. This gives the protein CASSENRVGETQYF.

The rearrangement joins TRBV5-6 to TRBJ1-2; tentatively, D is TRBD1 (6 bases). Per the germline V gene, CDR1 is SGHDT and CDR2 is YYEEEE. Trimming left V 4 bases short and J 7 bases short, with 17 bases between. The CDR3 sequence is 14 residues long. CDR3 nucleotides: TGTGCCAGCAGCACTACGGGGGCTCCTCGTGGCTACACCTTC. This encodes CASSTTGAPRGYTF.

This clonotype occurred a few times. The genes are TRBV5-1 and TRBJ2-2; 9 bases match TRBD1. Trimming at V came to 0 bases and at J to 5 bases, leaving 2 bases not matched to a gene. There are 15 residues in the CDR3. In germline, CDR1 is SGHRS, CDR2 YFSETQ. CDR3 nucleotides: TGCGCCAGCAGCTTGGCGGGACAGGGTACCGGGGAGCTGTTTTTT. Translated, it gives CASSLAGQGTGELFF.

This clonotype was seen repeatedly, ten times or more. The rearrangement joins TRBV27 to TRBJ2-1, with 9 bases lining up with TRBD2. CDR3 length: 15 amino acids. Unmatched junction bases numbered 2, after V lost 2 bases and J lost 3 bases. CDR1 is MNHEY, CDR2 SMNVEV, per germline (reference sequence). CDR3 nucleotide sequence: TGTGCCAGCAGTTTAGGGCGGGGGGGCTACAATGAGCAGTTCTTC. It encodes CASSLGRGGYNEQFF.

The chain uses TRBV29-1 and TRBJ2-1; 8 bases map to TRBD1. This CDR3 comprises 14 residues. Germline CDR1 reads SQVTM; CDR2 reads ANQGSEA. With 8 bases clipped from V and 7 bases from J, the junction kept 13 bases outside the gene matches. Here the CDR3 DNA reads TGCAGCAGGAGAGGACAGGGTGGAGGGAATGAGCAGTTCTTC. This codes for CSRRGQGGGNEQFF.

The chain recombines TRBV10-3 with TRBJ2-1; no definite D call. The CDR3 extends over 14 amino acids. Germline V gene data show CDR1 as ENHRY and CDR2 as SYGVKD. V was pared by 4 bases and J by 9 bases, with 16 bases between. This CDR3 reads CAISGEGRITEQFF. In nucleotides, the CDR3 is TGTGCCATCAGTGGAGAAGGCCGAATCACTGAGCAGTTCTTC.

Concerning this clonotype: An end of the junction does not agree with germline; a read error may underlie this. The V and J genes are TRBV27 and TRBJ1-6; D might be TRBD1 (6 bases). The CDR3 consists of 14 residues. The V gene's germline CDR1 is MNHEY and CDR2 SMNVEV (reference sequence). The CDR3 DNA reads TGTGCCAGCAGTATGGACAGTGGGTCTTCACCCCCCCACTTT. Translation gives CASSMDSGSSPPHF.

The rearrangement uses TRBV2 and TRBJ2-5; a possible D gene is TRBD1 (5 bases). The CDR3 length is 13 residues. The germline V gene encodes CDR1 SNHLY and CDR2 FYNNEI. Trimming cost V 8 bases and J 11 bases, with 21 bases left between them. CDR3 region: CASGATANNEQYF. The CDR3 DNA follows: TGTGCCAGCGGCGCGACAGCAAACAATGAGCAGTACTTC.

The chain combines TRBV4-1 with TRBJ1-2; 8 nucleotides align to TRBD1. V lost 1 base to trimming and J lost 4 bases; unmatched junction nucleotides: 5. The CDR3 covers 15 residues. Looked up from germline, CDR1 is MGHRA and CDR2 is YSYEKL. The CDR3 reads CASSQGQGPFYGYTF. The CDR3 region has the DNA TGCGCCAGCAGCCAAGGACAGGGGCCTTTCTATGGCTACACCTTC.

DNA of the CDR3: TGTGCCAGCAGCCTAAAACAGGGGTCTAATTCACCCCTCCACTTT. It encodes CASSLKQGSNSPLHF. The V and J genes are TRBV5-4 and TRBJ1-6, with 7 bases aligning to TRBD1. The CDR3 contains 15 residues. Germline trimming cut 4 bases from V and 6 bases from J; bases unmatched to any gene: 7. Germline assignment: CDR1 SGHNT and CDR2 YYREEE (reference sequence).

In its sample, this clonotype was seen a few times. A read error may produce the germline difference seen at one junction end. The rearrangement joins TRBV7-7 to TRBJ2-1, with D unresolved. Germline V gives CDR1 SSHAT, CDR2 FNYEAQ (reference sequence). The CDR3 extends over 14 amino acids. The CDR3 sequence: CASSFGMTDNEQFF. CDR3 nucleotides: TGTGCTAGCAGCTTTGGTATGACCGACAATGAGCAGTTCTTC.

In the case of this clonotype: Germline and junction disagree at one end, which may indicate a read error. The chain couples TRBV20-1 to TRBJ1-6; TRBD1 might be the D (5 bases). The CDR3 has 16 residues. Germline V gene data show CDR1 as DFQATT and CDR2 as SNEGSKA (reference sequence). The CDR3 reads CSAQGASGNYSSPLHF. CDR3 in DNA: TGCAGTGCTCAAGGGGCATCCGGGAATTATAGTTCACCCCTCCACTTT.

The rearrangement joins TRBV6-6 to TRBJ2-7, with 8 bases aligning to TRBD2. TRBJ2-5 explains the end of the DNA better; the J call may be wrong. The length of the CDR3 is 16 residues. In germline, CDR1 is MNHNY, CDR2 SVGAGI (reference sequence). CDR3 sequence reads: CASSYSVGRAGETQYF. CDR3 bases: TGTGCCAGCAGTTACAGTGTCGGGAGGGCCGGGGAGACCCAGTACTTC.

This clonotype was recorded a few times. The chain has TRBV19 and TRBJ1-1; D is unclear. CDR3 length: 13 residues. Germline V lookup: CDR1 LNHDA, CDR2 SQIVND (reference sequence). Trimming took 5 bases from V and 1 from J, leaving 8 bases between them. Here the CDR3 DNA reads TGTGCCAGTAGTCGTAGCAGGAACACTGAAGCTTTCTTT. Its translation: CASSRSRNTEAFF.

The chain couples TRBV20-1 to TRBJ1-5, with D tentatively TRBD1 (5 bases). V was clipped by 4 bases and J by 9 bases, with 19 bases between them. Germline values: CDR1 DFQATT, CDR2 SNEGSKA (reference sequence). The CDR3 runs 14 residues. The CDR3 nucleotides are TGCAGTGCTATCTCGGGGACGACCGGTTGGCCCCAGCATTTT. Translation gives CSAISGTTGWPQHF.